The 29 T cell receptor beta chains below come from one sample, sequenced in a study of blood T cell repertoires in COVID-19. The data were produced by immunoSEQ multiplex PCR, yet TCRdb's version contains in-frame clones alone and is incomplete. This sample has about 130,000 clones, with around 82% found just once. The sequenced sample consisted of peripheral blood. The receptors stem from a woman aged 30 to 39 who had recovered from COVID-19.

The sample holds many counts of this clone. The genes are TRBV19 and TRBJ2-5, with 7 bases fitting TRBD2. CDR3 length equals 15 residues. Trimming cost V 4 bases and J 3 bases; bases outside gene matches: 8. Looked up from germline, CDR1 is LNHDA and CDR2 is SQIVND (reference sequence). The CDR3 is CASSNDQSGEETQYF. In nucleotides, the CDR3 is TGTGCCAGTAGTAACGATCAGAGCGGGGAAGAGACCCAGTACTTC. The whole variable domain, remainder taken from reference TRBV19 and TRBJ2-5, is DGGITQSPKYLFRKEGQNVTLSCEQNLNHDAMYWYRQDPGQGLRLIYYSQIVNDFQKGDIAEGYSVSREKKESFPLTVTSAQKNPTAFYLCASSNDQSGEETQYFGPGTRLLVL.

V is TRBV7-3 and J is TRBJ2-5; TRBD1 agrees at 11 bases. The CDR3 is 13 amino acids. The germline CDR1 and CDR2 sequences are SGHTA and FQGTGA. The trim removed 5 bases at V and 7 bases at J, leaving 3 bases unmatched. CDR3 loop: CASSVGTGGTQYF. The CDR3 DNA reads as TGTGCCAGCAGCGTAGGGACAGGGGGGACCCAGTACTTC.

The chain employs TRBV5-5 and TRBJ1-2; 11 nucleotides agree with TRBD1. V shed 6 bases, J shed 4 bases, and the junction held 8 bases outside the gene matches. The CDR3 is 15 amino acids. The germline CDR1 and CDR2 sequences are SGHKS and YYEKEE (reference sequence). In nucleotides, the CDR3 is TGTGCCAGCACCTCGGGTGGGACAGGGGGCTATGGCTACACCTTC. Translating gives CASTSGGTGGYGYTF.

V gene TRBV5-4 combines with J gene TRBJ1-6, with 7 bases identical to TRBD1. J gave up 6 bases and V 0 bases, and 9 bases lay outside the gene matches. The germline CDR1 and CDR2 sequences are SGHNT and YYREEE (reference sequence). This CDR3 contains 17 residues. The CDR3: CASSLDGRGSRNSPLHF. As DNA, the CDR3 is TGTGCCAGCAGCTTGGACGGCAGGGGGTCCCGTAATTCACCCCTCCACTTT.

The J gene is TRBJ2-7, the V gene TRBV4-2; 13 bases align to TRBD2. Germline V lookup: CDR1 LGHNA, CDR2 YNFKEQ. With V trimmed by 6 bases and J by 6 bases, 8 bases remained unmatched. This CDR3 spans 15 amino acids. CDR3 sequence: CASSLPGTSGTEQYF. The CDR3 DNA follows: TGTGCCAGCAGTCTTCCCGGGACTAGCGGGACCGAGCAGTACTTC.

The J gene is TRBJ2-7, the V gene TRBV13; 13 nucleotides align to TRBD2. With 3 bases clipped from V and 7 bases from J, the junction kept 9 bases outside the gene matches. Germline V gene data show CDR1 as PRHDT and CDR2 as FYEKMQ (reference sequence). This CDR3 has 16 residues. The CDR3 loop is CASSFPTSGGADEQYF. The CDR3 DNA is TGTGCCAGCAGCTTCCCCACTAGCGGGGGGGCGGATGAGCAGTACTTC. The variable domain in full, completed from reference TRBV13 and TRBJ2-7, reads AAGVIQSPRHLIKEKRETATLKCYPIPRHDTVYWYQQGPGQDPQFLISFYEKMQSDKGSIPDRFSAQQFSDYHSELNMSSLELGDSALYFCASSFPTSGGADEQYFGPGTRLTVT.

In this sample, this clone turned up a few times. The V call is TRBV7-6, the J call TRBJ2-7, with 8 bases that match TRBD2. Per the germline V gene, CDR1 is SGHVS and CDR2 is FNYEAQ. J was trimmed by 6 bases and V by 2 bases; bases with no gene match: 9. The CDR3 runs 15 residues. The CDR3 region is CASSLRPGGPSEQYF. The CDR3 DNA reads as TGTGCCAGCAGCTTAAGACCGGGAGGGCCTAGCGAGCAGTACTTC.

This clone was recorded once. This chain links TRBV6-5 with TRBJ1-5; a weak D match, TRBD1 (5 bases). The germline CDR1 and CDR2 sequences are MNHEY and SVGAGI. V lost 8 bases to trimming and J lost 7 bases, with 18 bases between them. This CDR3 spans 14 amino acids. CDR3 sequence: CASGPAGNLQPQHF. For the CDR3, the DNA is TGTGCCAGCGGCCCCGCAGGGAATTTACAGCCCCAGCATTTT.

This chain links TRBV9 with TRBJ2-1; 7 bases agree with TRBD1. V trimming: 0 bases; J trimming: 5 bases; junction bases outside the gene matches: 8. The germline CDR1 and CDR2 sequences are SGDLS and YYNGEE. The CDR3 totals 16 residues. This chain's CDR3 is CASSVAQRGLDNEQFF. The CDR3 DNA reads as TGTGCCAGCAGCGTAGCGCAGAGGGGGCTGGACAATGAGCAGTTCTTC.

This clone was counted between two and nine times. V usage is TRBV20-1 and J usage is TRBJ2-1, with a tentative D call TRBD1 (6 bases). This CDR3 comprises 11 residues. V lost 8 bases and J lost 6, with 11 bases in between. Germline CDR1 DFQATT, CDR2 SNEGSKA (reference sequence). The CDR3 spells CSHIQGNEQFF. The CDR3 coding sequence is TGCAGTCACATACAGGGCAATGAGCAGTTCTTC.

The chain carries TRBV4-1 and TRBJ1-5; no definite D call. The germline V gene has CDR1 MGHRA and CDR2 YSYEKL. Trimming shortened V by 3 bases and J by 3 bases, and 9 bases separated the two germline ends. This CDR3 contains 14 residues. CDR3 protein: CASSQQEVNQPQHF. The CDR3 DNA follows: TGCGCCAGCAGCCAGCAGGAGGTCAATCAGCCCCAGCATTTT.

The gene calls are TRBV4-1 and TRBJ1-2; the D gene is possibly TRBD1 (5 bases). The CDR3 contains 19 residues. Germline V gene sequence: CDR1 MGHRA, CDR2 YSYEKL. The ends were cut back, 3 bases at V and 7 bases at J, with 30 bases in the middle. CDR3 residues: CASSHPSKTEDVRVGGYTF. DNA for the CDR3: TGCGCCAGCAGCCACCCCTCGAAGACAGAGGACGTTCGGGTGGGTGGCTACACCTTC.

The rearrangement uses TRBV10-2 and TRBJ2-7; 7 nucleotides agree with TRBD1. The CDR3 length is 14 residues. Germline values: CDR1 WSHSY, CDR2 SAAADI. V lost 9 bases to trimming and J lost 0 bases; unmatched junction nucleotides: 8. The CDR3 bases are TGCGCCAGTAGATACGGGACAGACTCCTACGAGCAGTACTTC. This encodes CASRYGTDSYEQYF.

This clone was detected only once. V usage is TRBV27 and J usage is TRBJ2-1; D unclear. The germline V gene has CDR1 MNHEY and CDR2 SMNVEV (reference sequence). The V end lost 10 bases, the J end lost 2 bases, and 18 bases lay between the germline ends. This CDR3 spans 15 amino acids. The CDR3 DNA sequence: TGTGCCACGAGCCCCCCGAATCGGGCCTACAATGAGCAGTTCTTC. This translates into CATSPPNRAYNEQFF.

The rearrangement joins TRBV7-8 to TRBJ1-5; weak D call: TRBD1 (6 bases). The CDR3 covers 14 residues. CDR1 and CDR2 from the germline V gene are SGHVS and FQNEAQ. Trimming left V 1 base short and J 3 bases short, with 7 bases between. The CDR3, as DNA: TGTGCCAGCAGCTTAGGGGGGCTCAATCAGCCCCAGCATTTT. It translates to CASSLGGLNQPQHF.

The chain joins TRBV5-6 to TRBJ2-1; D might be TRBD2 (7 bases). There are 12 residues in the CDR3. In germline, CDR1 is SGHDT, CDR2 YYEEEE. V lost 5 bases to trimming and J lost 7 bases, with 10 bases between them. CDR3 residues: CASRKGGNEQFF. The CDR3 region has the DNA TGTGCCAGCAGGAAGGGGGGGAATGAGCAGTTCTTC.

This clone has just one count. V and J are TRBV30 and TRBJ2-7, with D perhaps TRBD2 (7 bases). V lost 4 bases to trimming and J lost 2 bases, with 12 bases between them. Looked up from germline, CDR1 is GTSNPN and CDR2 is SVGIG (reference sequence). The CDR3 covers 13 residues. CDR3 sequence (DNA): TGTGCCTGGAACGGGGGGCCCCCCTACGAGCAGTACTTC. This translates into CAWNGGPPYEQYF.

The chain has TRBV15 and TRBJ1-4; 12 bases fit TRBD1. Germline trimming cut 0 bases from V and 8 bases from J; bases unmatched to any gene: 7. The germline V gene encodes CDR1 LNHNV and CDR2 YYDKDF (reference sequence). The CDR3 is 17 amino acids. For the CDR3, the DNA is TGTGCCACCAGCAGAGATGGAGGGACAGGGGGCCGGGAAAAACTGTTTTTT. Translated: CATSRDGGTGGREKLFF.

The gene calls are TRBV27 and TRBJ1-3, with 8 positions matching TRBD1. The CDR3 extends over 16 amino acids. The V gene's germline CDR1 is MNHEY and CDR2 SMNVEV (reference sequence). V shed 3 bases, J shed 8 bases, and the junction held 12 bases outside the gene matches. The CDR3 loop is CASSFSPPGGSDTIYF. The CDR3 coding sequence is TGTGCCAGCAGTTTTTCGCCCCCAGGGGGCTCAGACACCATATATTTT.

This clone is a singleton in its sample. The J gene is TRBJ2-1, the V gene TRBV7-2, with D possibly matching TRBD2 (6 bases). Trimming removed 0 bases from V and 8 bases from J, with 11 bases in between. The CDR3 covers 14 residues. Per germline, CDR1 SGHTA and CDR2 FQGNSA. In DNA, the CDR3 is TGTGCCAGCAGCTTAGCGGGAGGACGGGATGAGCAGTTCTTC. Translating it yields CASSLAGGRDEQFF.

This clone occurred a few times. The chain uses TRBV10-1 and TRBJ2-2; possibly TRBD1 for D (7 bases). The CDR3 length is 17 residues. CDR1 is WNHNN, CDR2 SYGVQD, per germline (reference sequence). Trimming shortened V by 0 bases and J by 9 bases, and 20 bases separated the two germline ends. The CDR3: CASSESTGDSPVRELFF. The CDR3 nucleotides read TGCGCCAGCAGTGAGTCGACGGGGGACAGCCCCGTCCGGGAGCTGTTTTTT.

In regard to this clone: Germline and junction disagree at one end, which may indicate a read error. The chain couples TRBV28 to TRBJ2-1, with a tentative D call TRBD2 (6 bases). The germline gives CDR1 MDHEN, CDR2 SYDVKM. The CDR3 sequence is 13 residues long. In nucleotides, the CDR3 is TGTGCCAGCAGTTTAGGAGGGAGCAATCAGCAGTTCTTC. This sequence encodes CASSLGGSNQQFF.

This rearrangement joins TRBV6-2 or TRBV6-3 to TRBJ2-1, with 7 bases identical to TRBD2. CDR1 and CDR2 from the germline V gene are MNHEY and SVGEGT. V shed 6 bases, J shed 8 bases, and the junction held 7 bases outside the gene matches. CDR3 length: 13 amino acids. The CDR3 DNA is TGTGCCAGCAGCAATGGACTAGTCCATGAGCAGTTCTTC. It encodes CASSNGLVHEQFF.

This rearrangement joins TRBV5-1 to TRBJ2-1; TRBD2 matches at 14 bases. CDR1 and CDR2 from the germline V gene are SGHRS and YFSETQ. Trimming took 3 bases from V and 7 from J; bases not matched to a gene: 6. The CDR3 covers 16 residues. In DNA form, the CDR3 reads TGCGCCAGCAGCTCCGGGGGACTAGCGGGAGATAATGAGCAGTTCTTC. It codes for CASSSGGLAGDNEQFF.

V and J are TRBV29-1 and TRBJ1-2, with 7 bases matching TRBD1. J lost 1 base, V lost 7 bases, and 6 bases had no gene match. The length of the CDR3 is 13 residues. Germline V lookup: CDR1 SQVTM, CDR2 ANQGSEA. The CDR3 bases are TGCAGCGCCCGGGACAGCATTAACTATGGCTACACCTTC. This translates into CSARDSINYGYTF.

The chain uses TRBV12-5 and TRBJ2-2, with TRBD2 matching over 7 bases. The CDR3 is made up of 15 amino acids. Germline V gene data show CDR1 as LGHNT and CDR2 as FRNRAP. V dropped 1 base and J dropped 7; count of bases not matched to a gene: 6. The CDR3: CASGLDSSGIGELFF. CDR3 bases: TGTGCTAGTGGTTTGGACTCTAGCGGCATCGGGGAGCTGTTTTTT.

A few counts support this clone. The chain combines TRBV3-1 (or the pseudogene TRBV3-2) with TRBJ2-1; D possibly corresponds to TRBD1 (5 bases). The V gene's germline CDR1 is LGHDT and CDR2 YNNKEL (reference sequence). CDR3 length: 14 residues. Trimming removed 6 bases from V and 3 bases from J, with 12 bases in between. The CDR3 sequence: CASRPGLIYNEQFF. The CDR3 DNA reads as TGTGCCAGCAGGCCAGGGTTAATCTACAATGAGCAGTTCTTC.

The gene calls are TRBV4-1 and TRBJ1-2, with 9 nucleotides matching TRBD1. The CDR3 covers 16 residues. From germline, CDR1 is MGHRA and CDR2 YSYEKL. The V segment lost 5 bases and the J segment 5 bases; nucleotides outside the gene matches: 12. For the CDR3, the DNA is TGCGCCAGCAGCACCCGCAATGGGGACAGGGATTATGGCTACACCTTC. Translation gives CASSTRNGDRDYGYTF.

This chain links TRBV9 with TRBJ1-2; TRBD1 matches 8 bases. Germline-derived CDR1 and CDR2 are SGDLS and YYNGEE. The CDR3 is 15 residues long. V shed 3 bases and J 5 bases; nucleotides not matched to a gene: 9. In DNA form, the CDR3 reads TGTGCCAGCAGCGAGACAGGGGCGTCCTTTTATGGCTACACCTTC. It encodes CASSETGASFYGYTF.